What follows is one T cell receptor (beta chain) and its context. The target antigen is unknown. The treatment: some 20 received Ad26.COV2.S at low or high dose, single or two shots; about 5 received placebo; per-sample allocation not given. Following the first vaccine or placebo injection, samples were taken on day 63. This entry comes from a study of Ad26.COV2.S vaccination and SARS-CoV-2 variants. Study overall: Ad26.COV2.S given intramuscularly, once or twice 56 days apart.

General study findings and limits: Total responses of T cells may have been underestimated by the analyses of TCR breadth and depth.

The V gene end was trimmed by 6 bases and the J gene end by 4 bases; junction bases not matched to a gene: 13. Germline V CDR1 and CDR2: SQVTM, ANQGSEA. The CDR3 is 15 residues long. Some clones are missing from TCRdb's copy, which holds only in-frame ones; the method was immunoSEQ multiplex PCR. Among a few hundred thousand clones listed, 75% to 95% were seen once. The genes are TRBV29-1 and TRBJ2-5, with TRBD1 identical over 8 bases. The sequencing here drew on peripheral blood, taken in a trial of Ad26.COV2.S vaccine versus placebo. This TCR derives from a person between 18 and 60 years old who received the Ad26.COV2.S COVID-19 vaccine or a placebo. CDR3 protein: CSVPEEGQGGETQYF. The CDR3 nucleotides read TGCAGCGTCCCCGAAGAAGGACAGGGCGGAGAGACCCAGTACTTC.